This T cell receptor (beta chain) is drawn from a study of T-cell reconstitution after alpha-beta-depleted transplantation in children. Study conclusions and caveats: Expanded graft clones, several hundred of them, were reportedly the source of alpha-beta T cells about two months after transplant. High day-60 TCRbeta diversity in some patients came from surviving recipient T cells and thymic progenitors. The authors attributed T-cell counts and diversity one year after transplant mostly to newly produced T cells.

CDR3 length: 13 amino acids. The germline V gene encodes CDR1 WNHNN and CDR2 SYGVQD (reference sequence). V was trimmed by 8 bases and J by 2 bases, leaving 11 bases between them. The TCRbeta library incorporated unique molecular identifiers. TCRdb itself ran the PCR reads through MiXCR, one entry per CDR3 protein. This sample yields 700,000 to 950,000 distinct CDR3 sequences, of which around 15% are seen a single time; around 5% belongs to the top ten. This clonotype was seen many times. Its target is unknown. Material: PBMCs, mostly from graft donor cells, obtained 360 days after TCRalphabeta/CD19-depleted stem cell transplant. This receptor was identified in a male patient younger than 18 who had a stem cell transplant for acute lymphoblastic leukemia, so the T cells may come from the graft donor. The chain is built from TRBV10-1 and TRBJ2-3; no clear D. CDR3 nucleotide sequence: TGCGCCAGCGGGGATACAAACACAGATACGCAGTATTTT. Protein: CASGDTNTDTQYF.